The 27 T cell receptor beta chains below all came from one sample that was sequenced in a study of blood T cells in healthy people across ages. The authors ran a second PCR of about 7 to 12 cycles using a sample-barcoded 5' primer and a J-beta primer mix. TCRdb processed the 5' RACE reads anew with MiXCR; each CDR3 protein has one entry. The sample comprises about 1.7 million distinct CDR3 sequences, 28% of which are singletons, and 7.7% rests with the top ten. Sequencing was done on a sample of blood. All receptors derive from a woman younger than 45 in good health.

This clonotype was counted many times. CDR3 amino acids: CSARDSSGPYEQYF. DNA for the CDR3: TGCAGTGCTAGAGATTCCAGCGGACCCTACGAGCAGTACTTC. The rearrangement uses TRBV20-1 and TRBJ2-7; possibly TRBD2 for D (5 bases). The CDR3 runs to 14 residues. CDR1 and CDR2 from the germline V gene are DFQATT and SNEGSKA (reference sequence). The V end lost 0 bases, the J end lost 2 bases, and 11 bases lay between the germline ends.

The chain carries TRBV7-2 and TRBJ1-2, with D perhaps TRBD1 (5 bases). The V end was cut by 2 bases, the J end by 3 bases, with 16 bases between. The CDR3 totals 16 residues. Germline lookup yields CDR1 SGHTA and CDR2 FQGNSA. Here the CDR3 reads CASSLSRGAVHYGYTF. DNA for the CDR3: TGTGCCAGCAGCTTAAGTAGGGGAGCGGTCCACTATGGCTACACCTTC.

This clonotype has more than one count but fewer than ten. The chain carries TRBV7-2 and TRBJ2-7; D is ambiguous. This CDR3 is built from 13 residues. The germline V gene encodes CDR1 SGHTA and CDR2 FQGNSA. The V and J ends lost 2 bases and 3 bases respectively, with 8 bases between them. The CDR3 nucleotides are TGTGCCAGCAGCTTAAATGACCTCTACGAGCAGTACTTC. This sequence encodes CASSLNDLYEQYF.

J is TRBJ2-7 and V is TRBV5-1; possibly TRBD1 for D (7 bases). This CDR3 spans 15 amino acids. V lost 4 bases and J 3 bases, leaving 17 bases between the germline ends. Germline V gene data show CDR1 as SGHRS and CDR2 as YFSETQ. The CDR3: CASSRGGGTNYEQYF. The DNA of the CDR3 is TGCGCCAGCAGCCGAGGGGGCGGGACCAACTACGAGCAGTACTTC.

This clonotype appeared a few times. The chain uses TRBV12-3 or TRBV12-4 and TRBJ2-7; D is possibly TRBD2 (7 bases). The V gene lost 7 bases and the J gene lost 3 bases, with 19 bases spanning the gap. The CDR3 is made up of 15 amino acids. Here the CDR3 DNA reads TGTGCCAGCACCACAGTAGTGGGAGGGGGCTACGAGCAGTACTTC. Its translation is CASTTVVGGGYEQYF.

This chain connects TRBV5-1 to TRBJ2-4, with D possibly matching TRBD2 (5 bases). This CDR3 is 15 amino acids long. Germline V CDR1 and CDR2: SGHRS, YFSETQ. Trimming removed 0 bases from V and 2 bases from J, with 9 bases in between. The CDR3 region is CASSLESGSKNIQYF. The CDR3 bases are TGCGCCAGCAGCTTGGAGTCGGGGTCCAAAAACATTCAGTACTTC.

The chain recombines TRBV5-4 with TRBJ2-3; D gene ambiguous. CDR1 and CDR2 (germline): SGHNT, YYREEE (reference sequence). V lost 0 bases, J lost 6 bases, and 11 bases lay in between. The length of the CDR3 is 14 residues. The CDR3 protein is CASSLAALGDTQYF. CDR3 nucleotide sequence: TGTGCCAGCAGCTTGGCTGCGTTAGGCGATACGCAGTATTTT.

This clonotype was detected only a few times. The genes are TRBV20-1 and TRBJ2-1, with D tentatively TRBD2 (5 bases). The V end was cut by 5 bases, the J end by 8 bases, with 13 bases between. Germline V gives CDR1 DFQATT, CDR2 SNEGSKA (reference sequence). The CDR3 loop spans 12 amino acids. The CDR3: CSAPGLADEQFF. CDR3 in DNA: TGCAGTGCTCCCGGGCTAGCTGATGAGCAGTTCTTC.

Only a few counts were recorded for this clonotype. Written as DNA, the CDR3 is TGTGCCACCAGCAGAGATGGCGGGGGATCGAACACTGAAGCTTTCTTT. Protein sequence: CATSRDGGGSNTEAFF. The gene calls are TRBV15 and TRBJ1-1; TRBD1 might be the D (5 bases). V was trimmed by 0 bases and J by 1 base, leaving 12 bases between them. From germline, CDR1 is LNHNV and CDR2 YYDKDF (reference sequence). The CDR3 spans 16 residues. Full variable domain (missing parts from reference TRBV15 and TRBJ1-1): DAMVIQNPRYQVTQFGKPVTLSCSQTLNHNVMYWYQQKSSQAPKLLFHYYDKDFNNEADTPDNFQSRRPNTSFCFLDIRSPGLGDTAMYLCATSRDGGGSNTEAFFGQGTRLTVV.

For this clonotype: Possible read error: a much larger clone is one base away. The V call is TRBV12-3 or TRBV12-4, the J call TRBJ2-1; perhaps TRBD2 as D (6 bases). Trimming removed 3 bases at V and 13 bases at J, with 16 bases between. The CDR3 runs 13 residues. The CDR3 here is CASSFNGRETQFF. The CDR3 coding sequence is TGTGCCAGCAGTTTCAACGGGAGAGAGACCCAGTTCTTC.

V gene TRBV6-2 or TRBV6-3 combines with J gene TRBJ2-7; 7 nucleotides match TRBD1. The CDR3 totals 14 residues. The germline V gene encodes CDR1 MNHEY and CDR2 SVGEGT. The J segment lost 1 base and the V segment lost 4 bases, leaving 4 bases of the junction unmatched. CDR3 amino acids: CASSWGQRSYEQYF. In nucleotides, the CDR3 is TGTGCCAGCAGTTGGGGACAGAGATCCTACGAGCAGTACTTC.

This clonotype was picked up a small number of times. This chain links TRBV5-1 with TRBJ2-3, with 8 nucleotides matching TRBD2. The CDR3 contains 16 residues. V shed 2 bases, J shed 0 bases, and the junction held 5 bases outside the gene matches. The germline CDR1 and CDR2 sequences are SGHRS and YFSETQ. Here the CDR3 reads CASSFSGATSTDTQYF. Written as DNA, the CDR3 is TGCGCCAGCAGCTTTAGCGGGGCTACTAGCACAGATACGCAGTATTTT.

The chain couples TRBV10-2 to TRBJ2-3; 7 bases align to TRBD2. This CDR3 comprises 14 residues. Germline lookup yields CDR1 WSHSY and CDR2 SAAADI. The ends lost 8 bases at V and 2 bases at J; junction bases unmatched: 7. The CDR3 region has the DNA TGCGCCAGCGGGATAGCGGGTGACACAGATACGCAGTATTTT. Protein: CASGIAGDTDTQYF.

This clonotype was observed a few times. The rearrangement joins TRBV6-5 to TRBJ2-1, with D hard to call. The J call is in doubt because the DNA end fits TRBJ2-7 better. The CDR3 totals 15 residues. CDR1 MNHEY and CDR2 SVGAGI come from the germline V gene. The CDR3 spells CASSYVQSSYNEQYF. The CDR3 DNA sequence: TGTGCCAGCAGTTATGTACAGAGCTCCTACAATGAGCAGTACTTC.

This clonotype turned up a few times. This may stem from a read error, because a much larger clone lies one nucleotide away. The chain employs TRBV5-1 and TRBJ2-7; D uncertain. The CDR3 sequence is 14 residues long. Per the germline V gene, CDR1 is SGHRS and CDR2 is YFSETQ. V was trimmed by 6 bases and J by 7 bases, leaving 20 bases between them. The CDR3 region has the DNA TGCGCCAGCACCTTAGGTTCGGAAGGGAATGAGCAGTACTTC. Its translation: CASTLGSEGNEQYF. Together with reference TRBV5-1 and TRBJ2-7, the CDR3 gives the full variable domain: KAGVTQTPRYLIKTRGQQVTLSCSPISGHRSVSWYQQTPGQGLQFLFEYFSETQRNKGNFPGRFSGRQFSNSRSEMNVSTLELGDSALYLCASTLGSEGNEQYFGPGTRLTVT.

This clonotype has a handful of counts. The genes are TRBV20-1 and TRBJ2-7; 7 bases are shared with TRBD1. Germline values: CDR1 DFQATT, CDR2 SNEGSKA (reference sequence). J lost 4 bases, V lost 3 bases, and 6 bases had no gene match. The CDR3 is made up of 13 amino acids. CDR3 amino acids: CSASKTGRYEQYF. The CDR3 DNA reads as TGCAGTGCTAGTAAGACAGGGCGTTACGAGCAGTACTTC.

This clonotype came up a few times. The rearrangement links TRBV2 to TRBJ1-2; 7 nucleotides align to TRBD1. The CDR3 has 13 residues. Germline V lookup: CDR1 SNHLY, CDR2 FYNNEI. V was clipped by 8 bases and J by 5 bases; unmatched bases: 8. The CDR3 is CASGWGQRYGYTF. CDR3 nucleotides: TGTGCCAGCGGGTGGGGACAGAGATATGGCTACACCTTC.

V and J are TRBV5-1 and TRBJ2-3, with D unresolved. The V gene lost 1 base and the J gene lost 7 bases, with 7 bases spanning the gap. The CDR3 sequence is 12 residues long. The germline V gene has CDR1 SGHRS and CDR2 YFSETQ. The CDR3 spells CASSLRAHTQYF. CDR3 DNA: TGCGCCAGCAGCTTGCGGGCGCATACGCAGTATTTT. Together with reference TRBV5-1 and TRBJ2-3, the CDR3 gives the full variable domain: KAGVTQTPRYLIKTRGQQVTLSCSPISGHRSVSWYQQTPGQGLQFLFEYFSETQRNKGNFPGRFSGRQFSNSRSEMNVSTLELGDSALYLCASSLRAHTQYFGPGTRLTVL.

This clonotype was detected ten times or more. This chain connects TRBV24-1 to TRBJ1-5; D gene uncertain. Germline assignment: CDR1 KGHDR and CDR2 SFDVKD. CDR3 length: 12 amino acids. The V end lost 4 bases, the J end lost 6 bases, and 6 bases lay between the germline ends. CDR3: CATSDAVQPQHF. The CDR3 region has the DNA TGTGCCACCAGTGACGCGGTTCAGCCCCAGCATTTT.

DNA of the CDR3: TGCAGTGCTAGAGACCAGAACTCTGGAAACACCATATATTTT. Protein: CSARDQNSGNTIYF. This chain connects TRBV20-1 to TRBJ1-3, with D hard to call. The germline V gene encodes CDR1 DFQATT and CDR2 SNEGSKA (reference sequence). The CDR3 spans 14 residues. Trimming removed 0 bases from V and 0 bases from J, with 6 bases in between.

The rearrangement joins TRBV18 to TRBJ2-1; no clear D gene. Trimming took 1 base from V and 5 from J, leaving 9 bases between them. The CDR3 has 14 amino acids. The germline V gene encodes CDR1 KGHSH and CDR2 LQKENI. CDR3 DNA sequence: TGTGCCAGCTCACCACAAAATAGTAACAATGAGCAGTTCTTC. Translation: CASSPQNSNNEQFF.

V is TRBV3-1 and J is TRBJ1-6; weak D call: TRBD1 (5 bases). Trimming left V 4 bases short and J 8 bases short, with 15 bases between. CDR3 length: 15 residues. The germline V gene encodes CDR1 LGHDT and CDR2 YNNKEL (reference sequence). The CDR3 DNA is TGTGCCAGCAGCCCAGTTGGACACGGAGATTCACCCCTCCACTTT. Amino acids: CASSPVGHGDSPLHF.

V usage is TRBV20-1 and J usage is TRBJ2-7, with 9 bases lining up with TRBD2. The CDR3 is made up of 12 amino acids. From germline, CDR1 is DFQATT and CDR2 SNEGSKA (reference sequence). Germline trimming cut 5 bases from V and 4 bases from J; bases unmatched to any gene: 3. The CDR3 DNA follows: TGCAGTGCTGAGCGGGAGGAATACGAGCAGTACTTC. Encoded protein: CSAEREEYEQYF.

The table lists this clonotype with a few counts. The V and J genes are TRBV5-1 and TRBJ1-1, with TRBD1 identical over 8 bases. This CDR3 has 15 residues. CDR1 and CDR2 (germline): SGHRS, YFSETQ. V was clipped by 3 bases and J by 7 bases; unmatched bases: 11. In nucleotides, the CDR3 is TGCGCCAGCAGCTCTCAAGGACAGGGAAATAGTGAAGCTTTCTTT. Encoded protein: CASSSQGQGNSEAFF.

The chain is built from TRBV7-9 and TRBJ2-5; 7 nucleotides match TRBD2. The DNA end lines up better with TRBJ2-7; the J call may be wrong. CDR1 and CDR2 (germline): SEHNR, FQNEAQ (reference sequence). The CDR3 consists of 16 residues. The CDR3 region has the DNA TGTGCCAGCAGCTTTGAGGGAGGGCCGGAAAGGGCCGAGCAGTACTTC. Translation: CASSFEGGPERAEQYF.

This clonotype was seen only a few times. V usage is TRBV12-3 or TRBV12-4 and J usage is TRBJ2-3; no reliable D call. The CDR3 consists of 13 residues. The germline V and J ends were trimmed by 6 bases and 4 bases, with 11 bases remaining between them. The CDR3 sequence: CASSPFSPDTQYF. The CDR3 coding sequence is TGTGCCAGCAGCCCCTTTAGCCCAGATACGCAGTATTTT.

This clonotype was picked up many times. The chain is built from TRBV29-1 and TRBJ2-5; TRBD1 matches at 7 bases. The CDR3 runs 12 residues. CDR1 is SQVTM and CDR2 is ANQGSEA in the germline V gene. V dropped 8 bases and J dropped 5; count of bases not matched to a gene: 8. The CDR3 DNA reads TGCAGCCTAACAGGGGTTGGGGAGACCCAGTACTTC. Translating gives CSLTGVGETQYF.